These T cell receptor beta chains were read from a single sample in a study of CD8+CD57+ T cells in acquired aplastic anemia. TCRdb used MiXCR to reprocess the reads, holding one entry per CDR3 protein. The sample contains about 190,000 distinct CDR3 sequences, approximately 50% of which appear only once. Sequencing was done on a sample of sorted CD4+, CD8+, or CD8+CD57+ T cells (not recorded which) from PBMCs. The receptors shown here come from a human donor with aplastic anemia. Each CDR3 is given with its conserved first and last residue. The order of the fields is D gene, J gene, clone size, V gene, CDR3 protein, CDR3 DNA. A D gene is named only where the DNA matches it firmly. Clone size is given for some rows only: seen once, a few or many times, or a class if the clone is expanded.

.,TRBJ2-3,.,TRBV10-3,CAISESASTDTQYF,TGTGCCATCAGTGAGTCCGCTAGCACAGATACGCAGTATTTT
TRBD1,TRBJ2-3,few,TRBV20-1,CSAEGTGVDTQYF,TGCAGTGCTGAAGGGACAGGTGTAGATACGCAGTATTTT
TRBD1,TRBJ1-1,many,TRBV7-8,CASSHSAGGGRMNTEAFF,TGTGCCAGCAGCCATAGCGCAGGGGGGGGGAGGATGAACACTGAAGCTTTCTTT
TRBD2,TRBJ2-3,.,TRBV20-1,CSAREIAGGSPSTDTQYF,TGCAGTGCTAGGGAGATAGCGGGAGGGTCCCCTAGCACAGATACGCAGTATTTT
.,TRBJ1-3,many,TRBV5-4,CASSLNRDSGNTIYF,TGTGCCAGCAGCTTAAACAGAGACTCTGGAAACACCATATATTTT
TRBD2,TRBJ2-7,many,TRBV24-1,CATSDWRGGEQYF,TGTGCCACCAGTGATTGGCGGGGGGGCGAGCAGTACTTC
.,TRBJ1-2,once,TRBV25-1,CASSEFGIQRGYTF,TGTGCCAGCAGTGAATTCGGTATACAACGAGGCTACACCTTC
.,TRBJ1-1,many,TRBV5-1,CASSLAVGVNTEAFF,TGCGCCAGCAGCTTGGCGGTAGGGGTGAACACTGAAGCTTTCTTT
.,TRBJ2-1,.,TRBV29-1,CSVATEVNAHEQFF,TGCAGCGTTGCAACAGAGGTTAATGCCCATGAGCAGTTCTTC
TRBD2,TRBJ2-2,many,TRBV2,CASRRLAVNTGELFF,TGTGCCAGCAGGAGACTAGCGGTTAACACCGGGGAGCTGTTTTTT
TRBD1,TRBJ1-2,many,TRBV6-1,CASSGDREIYGYTF,TGTGCCAGCAGTGGGGACAGGGAGATCTATGGCTACACCTTC
.,TRBJ2-4,few,TRBV2,CASSQTRQNIQYF,TGTGCCAGCAGTCAAACGAGGCAAAACATTCAGTACTTC
TRBD2,TRBJ2-7,few,TRBV30,CAWSSGSPFYEQYF,TGTGCCTGGAGTAGCGGGAGTCCCTTCTACGAGCAGTACTTC
.,TRBJ1-1,.,TRBV12-3/TRBV12-4,CASSSQANTEAFF,TGTGCCAGCAGTTCCCAGGCGAACACTGAAGCTTTCTTT
TRBD2,TRBJ2-3,.,TRBV19,CASWSGGYTDTQYF,TGTGCCAGTTGGAGCGGGGGGTATACAGATACGCAGTATTTT
.,TRBJ1-6,.,TRBV2,CASPLGDSPLHF,TGTGCCAGCCCGTTGGGGGATTCACCCCTCCACTTT